This T cell receptor (beta chain) was obtained from a study of shared clonotypes between healthy human individuals. This was a deep-level run. Once extracted for a subset, genomic DNA was divided evenly among several immunoSEQ plates. The protocol was immunoSEQ multiplex PCR, while the TCRdb copy is restricted to in-frame clones and leaves out a portion. The sample includes roughly 1.4 million clones, approximately 98.5% of them seen just once. Germline V CDR1 and CDR2: SGHNT, YYREEE (reference sequence). This CDR3 contains 15 residues. V was shortened by 5 bases and J by 1 base, with 10 bases between the two germline ends.

Material for sequencing was naive CD4+ T cells sorted from blood. Indicated subset: CD45RA+ positively selected. The chain uses TRBV5-4 and TRBJ2-6; D is ambiguous. The sequence derives from a man aged 25-40 years in good health. CDR3 amino acids: CASSSQSSGANVLTF. The CDR3 DNA reads as TGTGCCAGCAGTTCTCAGTCTTCTGGGGCCAACGTCCTGACTTTC.